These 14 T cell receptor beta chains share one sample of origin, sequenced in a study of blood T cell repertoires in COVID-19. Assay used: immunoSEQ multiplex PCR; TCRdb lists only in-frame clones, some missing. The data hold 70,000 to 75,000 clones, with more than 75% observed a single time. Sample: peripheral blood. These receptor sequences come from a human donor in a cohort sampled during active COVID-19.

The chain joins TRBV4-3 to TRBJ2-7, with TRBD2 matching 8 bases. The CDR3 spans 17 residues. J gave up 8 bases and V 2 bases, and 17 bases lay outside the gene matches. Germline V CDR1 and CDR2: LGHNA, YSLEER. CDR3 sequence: CASSQSYSGTGVIQQYF. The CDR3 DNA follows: TGCGCCAGCAGCCAAAGTTATAGCGGGACGGGAGTGATTCAGCAGTACTTC.

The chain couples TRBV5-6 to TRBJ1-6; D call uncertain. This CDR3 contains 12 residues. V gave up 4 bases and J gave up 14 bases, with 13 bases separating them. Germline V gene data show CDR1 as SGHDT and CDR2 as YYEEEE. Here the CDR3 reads CASSADGVTLHF. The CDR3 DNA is TGTGCCAGCAGCGCGGACGGGGTCACCCTCCACTTT.

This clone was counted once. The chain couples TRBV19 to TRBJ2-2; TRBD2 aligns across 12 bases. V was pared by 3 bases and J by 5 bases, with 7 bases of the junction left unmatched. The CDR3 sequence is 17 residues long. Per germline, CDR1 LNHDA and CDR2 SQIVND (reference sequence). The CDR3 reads CASSMGRGTSGTGELFF. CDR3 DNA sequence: TGTGCCAGTAGTATGGGCAGGGGGACTAGCGGGACCGGGGAGCTGTTTTTT.

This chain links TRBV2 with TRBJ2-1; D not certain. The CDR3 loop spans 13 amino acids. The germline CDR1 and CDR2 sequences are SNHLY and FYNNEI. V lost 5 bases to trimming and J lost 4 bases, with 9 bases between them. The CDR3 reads CASSFDTYNEQFF. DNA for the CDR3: TGTGCCAGCAGTTTCGACACTTACAATGAGCAGTTCTTC.

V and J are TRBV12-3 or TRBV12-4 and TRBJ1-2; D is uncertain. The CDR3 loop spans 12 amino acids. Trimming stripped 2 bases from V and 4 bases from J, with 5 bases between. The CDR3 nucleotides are TGTGCCAGCAGTTTAACAGTCTATGGCTACACCTTC. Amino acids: CASSLTVYGYTF.

CDR3 nucleotide sequence: TGCGCCAGCAGCATGACAGGGCTCCAAGAGACCCAGTACTTC. It yields the protein CASSMTGLQETQYF. V usage is TRBV5-1 and J usage is TRBJ2-5; TRBD1 aligns across 7 bases. The germline CDR1 and CDR2 sequences are SGHRS and YFSETQ. Trimming cost V 4 bases and J 1 base; bases outside gene matches: 4. The length of the CDR3 is 14 residues.

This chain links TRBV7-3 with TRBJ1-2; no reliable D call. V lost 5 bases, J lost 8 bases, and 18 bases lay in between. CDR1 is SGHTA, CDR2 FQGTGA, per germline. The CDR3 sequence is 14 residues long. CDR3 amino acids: CASSPTGRGVGYTF. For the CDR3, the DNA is TGTGCCAGCAGCCCGACGGGCCGGGGTGTGGGCTACACCTTC.

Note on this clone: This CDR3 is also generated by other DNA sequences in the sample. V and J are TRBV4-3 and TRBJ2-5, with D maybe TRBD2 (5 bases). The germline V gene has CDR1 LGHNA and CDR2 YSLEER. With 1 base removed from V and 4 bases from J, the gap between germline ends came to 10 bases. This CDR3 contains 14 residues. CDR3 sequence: CASSQVVGRETQYF. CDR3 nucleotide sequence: TGCGCCAGCAGCCAAGTAGTTGGGAGAGAGACCCAGTACTTC.

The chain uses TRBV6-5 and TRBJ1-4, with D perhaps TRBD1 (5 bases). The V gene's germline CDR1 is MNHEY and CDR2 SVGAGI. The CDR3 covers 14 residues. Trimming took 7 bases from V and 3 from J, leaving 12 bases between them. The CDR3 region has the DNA TGTGCCAGCAAGGAGGGGCTCGCTAATGAAAAACTGTTTTTT. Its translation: CASKEGLANEKLFF.

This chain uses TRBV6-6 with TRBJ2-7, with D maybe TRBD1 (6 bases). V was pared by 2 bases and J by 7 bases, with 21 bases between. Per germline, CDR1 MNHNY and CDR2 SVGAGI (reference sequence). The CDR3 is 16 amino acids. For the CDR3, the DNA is TGTGCCAGCAGTTACCCGAAAAAAGGGACACCGCGGGAGCAGTACTTC. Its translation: CASSYPKKGTPREQYF.

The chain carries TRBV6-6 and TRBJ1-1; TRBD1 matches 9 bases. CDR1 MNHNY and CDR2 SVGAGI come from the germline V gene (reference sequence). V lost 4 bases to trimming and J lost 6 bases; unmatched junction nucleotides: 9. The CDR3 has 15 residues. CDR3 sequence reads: CASSWPGQGLSEAFF. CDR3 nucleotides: TGTGCCAGCAGTTGGCCGGGACAGGGTCTTTCTGAAGCTTTCTTT.

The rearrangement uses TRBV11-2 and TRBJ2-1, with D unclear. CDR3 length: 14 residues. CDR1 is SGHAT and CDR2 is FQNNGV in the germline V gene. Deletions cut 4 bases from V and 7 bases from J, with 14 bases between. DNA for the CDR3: TGTGCCAGCAGCTCCCCGAATGTAGCAAATGAGCAGTTCTTC. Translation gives CASSSPNVANEQFF.

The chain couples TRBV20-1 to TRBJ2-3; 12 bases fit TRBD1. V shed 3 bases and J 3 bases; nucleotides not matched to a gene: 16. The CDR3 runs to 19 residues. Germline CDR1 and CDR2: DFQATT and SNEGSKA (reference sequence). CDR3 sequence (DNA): TGCAGTGCTAGTATGGCGGGACAGGGGGCGCGAATGGGTACAGATACGCAGTATTTT. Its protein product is CSASMAGQGARMGTDTQYF.

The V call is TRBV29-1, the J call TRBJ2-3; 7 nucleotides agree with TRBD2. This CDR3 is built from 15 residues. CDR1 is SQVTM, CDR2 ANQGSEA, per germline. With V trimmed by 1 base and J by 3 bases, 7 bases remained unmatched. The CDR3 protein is CSVEVGSGGTDTQYF. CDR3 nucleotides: TGCAGCGTTGAAGTTGGGTCCGGGGGGACAGATACGCAGTATTTT.